One sample yielded the 5 T cell receptor beta chains listed below, sequenced in a study of breast tumors, draining lymph nodes, adjacent tissues. One entry per CDR3 protein, called by TCRdb with MiXCR from the multiplex PCR reads. The repertoire consists of around 290,000 distinct CDR3 sequences, with about 30% occurring once and the leading ten covering under 1.2%. Samples came from axillary lymph nodes draining the breast cancer. The specimen was axillary lymph node tissue. The receptors here all came from a female donor with breast cancer. Some clones in this sample may be carry-over from other donors' samples.

This clonotype has a count of ten or more. The J gene is TRBJ2-3, the V gene TRBV7-2; 10 bases are shared with TRBD2. Trimming cost V 1 base and J 1 base; bases outside gene matches: 8. The V gene's germline CDR1 is SGHTA and CDR2 FQGNSA. This CDR3 is built from 18 residues. In nucleotides, the CDR3 is TGTGCCAGCAGCTTAGGATTAGCGGGAGGAGACCGCACAGATACGCAGTATTTT. Protein product: CASSLGLAGGDRTDTQYF.

This clonotype was seen more than once but under ten times. This chain connects TRBV7-9 to TRBJ1-1; D not resolved. In germline, CDR1 is SEHNR, CDR2 FQNEAQ (reference sequence). Trimming removed 4 bases from V and 0 bases from J, with 3 bases in between. This CDR3 is built from 12 residues. The CDR3 loop reads CASSYMNTEAFF. The CDR3, as DNA: TGTGCCAGCAGCTACATGAACACTGAAGCTTTCTTT. Variable domain in full (rest from reference TRBV7-9 and TRBJ1-1): DTGVSQNPRHKITKRGQNVTFRCDPISEHNRLYWYRQTLGQGPEFLTYFQNEAQLEKSRLLSDRFSAERPKGSFSTLEIQRTEQGDSAMYLCASSYMNTEAFFGQGTRLTVV.

This clonotype was detected ten times or more. J is TRBJ2-2 and V is TRBV12-3 or TRBV12-4, with D perhaps matching TRBD1 (5 bases). The CDR3 extends over 12 amino acids. The chain's CDR3 is CADGLTAGELFF. The CDR3, as DNA: TGTGCGGATGGGCTGACAGCCGGGGAGCTGTTTTTT.

The chain employs TRBV9 and TRBJ1-4, with a possible D match to TRBD1 (6 bases). Germline CDR1 SGDLS, CDR2 YYNGEE. The CDR3 has 17 amino acids. The V end was cut by 0 bases, the J end by 0 bases, with 12 bases between. The CDR3 nucleotides read TGTGCCAGCAGCGTAGCCCCGGGACAAGCAACTAATGAAAAACTGTTTTTT. Its protein is CASSVAPGQATNEKLFF. The full variable domain, completed using reference TRBV9 and TRBJ1-4, is DSGVTQTPKHLITATGQRVTLRCSPRSGDLSVYWYQQSLDQGLQFLIQYYNGEERAKGNILERFSAQQFPDLHSELNLSSLELGDSALYFCASSVAPGQATNEKLFFGSGTQLSVL.

The chain carries TRBV29-1 and TRBJ2-1, with TRBD2 identical over 10 bases. Germline V gene data show CDR1 as SQVTM and CDR2 as ANQGSEA. The CDR3 is 12 amino acids. V shed 7 bases, J shed 3 bases, and the junction held 0 bases outside the gene matches. In DNA, the CDR3 is TGCAGCGGGACTAGCGGCTACAATGAGCAGTTCTTC. Its protein product is CSGTSGYNEQFF.